The next 3 T cell receptor beta chains were all read from a single sample in a study of cytomegalovirus exposure and HLA in healthy donors. PCR used 60 Vbeta primers and 13 Jbeta primers. The assay was immunoSEQ multiplex PCR, and TCRdb's table has in-frame clones only and misses some. The sample records about 110,000 clones, over 70% being singletons. Sequences were obtained from PBMCs. Receptor source: a male donor in good health and CMV-seropositive.

V gene TRBV28 combines with J gene TRBJ2-6, with a tentative D call TRBD2 (5 bases). This CDR3 is built from 17 residues. Germline loops: CDR1 MDHEN, CDR2 SYDVKM. V lost 7 bases and J 0 bases, leaving 16 bases between the germline ends. CDR3 nucleotide sequence: TGTGCCAGCAATCCATGGACTGCAAGCTCTGGGGCCAACGTCCTGACTTTC. It encodes CASNPWTASSGANVLTF.

The V and J genes are TRBV7-2 and TRBJ2-2; 11 bases are a match to TRBD2. The junction had 3 bases not matched to a gene; V was cut back by 2 bases and J by 4 bases. The CDR3 loop spans 16 amino acids. The germline V gene has CDR1 SGHTA and CDR2 FQGNSA. The CDR3 spells CASSLSLAGGTGELFF. CDR3 coding DNA: TGTGCCAGCAGCTTATCCCTAGCGGGAGGCACCGGGGAGCTGTTTTTT. Full variable domain (remainder filled in from reference TRBV7-2 and TRBJ2-2): GAGVSQSPSNKVTEKGKDVELRCDPISGHTALYWYRQSLGQGLEFLIYFQGNSAPDKSGLPSDRFSAERTGGSVSTLTIQRTQQEDSAVYLCASSLSLAGGTGELFFGEGSRLTVL.

CDR3 loop: CASSGTGGGEQYF. The DNA of the CDR3 is TGTGCCAGCTCCGGGACAGGGGGAGGAGAGCAGTACTTC. The chain couples TRBV30 to TRBJ2-7; TRBD1 matches 11 bases. V shed 8 bases and J 7 bases; nucleotides not matched to a gene: 10. The germline CDR1 and CDR2 sequences are GTSNPN and SVGIG (reference sequence). This CDR3 contains 13 residues.